This T cell receptor (beta chain) was observed in a study of blood T cell repertoires in COVID-19 (TCRdb year 2020). Some background on the complete study: The collaborator samples originated in the United States, Italy and Spain and spanned the acute and convalescent phases of COVID-19. The samples were drawn from the first 160 participants of the ongoing ImmuneRACE study and from 1,254 subjects provided by 6 global collaborators. The sample metadata nearly always contained a de-identified subject ID, COVID-19 status, age in years and sex. The dataset comprised deeply sampled blood TCRbeta repertoires from subjects exposed to, actively infected with, or recovered from COVID-19. Where HLA class I and class II types were available, the types were taken from metadata supplied by the sample provider, not from assay-based typing. The prospective study material was composed of cDNA or gDNA derived from T cells, B-cell-depleted T cells, or PBMCs. The repertoires were released in a freely available public database intended as a resource for research on the immune response to SARS-CoV-2.

This clone appeared a few times. Its antigen is currently not known. No base qualities exist here, and no much larger clone lies one base off it. Study-wide conclusions, independent of this receptor: The amount of clinical and demographic metadata varied by source and participant and was provided uncurated.

Trimming removed 3 bases from V and 6 bases from J; the gene matches leave 4 bases unexplained. Based on the germline V gene, the CDR1 and CDR2 sequences are MRHNA and SNTAGT. The CDR3 spans 15 residues, from the cysteine through the phenylalanine. The retained sequence is limited to the CDR3, 45 bases, with the frame set at the first base. TCRbeta CDR3 regions were amplified from genomic DNA by means of the immunoSEQ Assay, a bias-controlled multiplex PCR. The source study handled its data this way. Within the assay, amplification of reference gene primers was used to estimate how many nucleated cells each sample contained. To quantify the absolute abundance of each unique TCRbeta CDR3 rearrangement, sequence reads were collapsed and filtered. For each sample, productive Simpson clonality was calculated as the square root of Simpson's diversity index over productive rearrangements. The table was pulled from immuneACCESS by TCRdb, which kept in-frame rearrangements only. Such tables lose some clones; where checked, under half of the loss comes from unresolved V genes, and the rest has no known cause. D and trimming come from the DNA, and the V and J calls and clone size come from that table. Across this sample there are about half a million clones, with 89% seen only once. Of the sample, 0.7% to 1% is held by the ten largest clones.

At one collaborating source in Seattle, patients were enrolled during active infection and were followed longitudinally through the course of disease. Collaborating institutions collected whole blood in K2EDTA tubes following their own protocols. Collaborator samples were shipped for TCRbeta analysis as frozen whole blood, isolated PBMCs, or DNA extracted from either sample type. Here the chain combines TRBV6-4 and TRBJ2-2, with TRBD1 identical over 10 junction bases. The receptor comes from a young man with COVID-19, enrolled during active disease. Sequenced sample: peripheral blood. The CDR3 reads CASSEGTGVPGELFF. The nucleotide sequence reads TGTGCCAGCAGTGAAGGGACAGGGGTCCCCGGGGAGCTGTTTTTT.